Below, 30 T cell receptor beta chains from the same sample are listed, as sequenced in a study of blood T cell repertoires in COVID-19. Some clones are missing from TCRdb's copy, which holds only in-frame ones; the method was immunoSEQ multiplex PCR. The table records fewer than 200,000 clones, 85% of them present only once. The specimen was peripheral blood. The receptors shown here come from a woman in her sixties with acute or convalescent COVID-19.

The J gene is TRBJ2-1, the V gene TRBV4-1, with TRBD2 identical over 13 bases. The V segment lost 1 base and the J segment 9 bases; nucleotides outside the gene matches: 6. This CDR3 is built from 16 residues. The germline gives CDR1 MGHRA, CDR2 YSYEKL. CDR3 sequence (DNA): TGCGCCAGCAGCCAAGTCGGACTAGCGGGAGTATTTGAGCAGTTCTTC. This sequence encodes CASSQVGLAGVFEQFF.

The CDR3 sequence: CASSRTSGSSDTQYF. The CDR3, as DNA: TGTGCCAGCAGCCGGACTAGCGGGAGTTCAGATACGCAGTATTTT. This chain connects TRBV13 to TRBJ2-3; 13 nucleotides line up with TRBD2. The V gene's germline CDR1 is PRHDT and CDR2 FYEKMQ (reference sequence). The CDR3 runs to 15 residues. The V gene end was trimmed by 5 bases and the J gene end by 4 bases; junction bases not matched to a gene: 3.

This clone turned up a few times. The rearrangement uses TRBV13 and TRBJ2-7; D remains ambiguous. This CDR3 has 15 residues. CDR1 and CDR2 (germline): PRHDT, FYEKMQ (reference sequence). Trimming removed 5 bases from V and 3 bases from J, with 17 bases in between. The CDR3 nucleotides read TGTGCCAGCAGCCCCCTCGGAGTTGATAGCTACGAGCAGTACTTC. It yields the protein CASSPLGVDSYEQYF.

The V gene is TRBV2, the J gene TRBJ2-7; D is unclear. The germline V and J ends were trimmed by 5 bases and 3 bases, with 11 bases remaining between them. Germline CDR1 SNHLY, CDR2 FYNNEI. This CDR3 spans 13 amino acids. CDR3 loop: CASSPLAGYEQYV. The CDR3 region has the DNA TGTGCCAGCAGTCCTCTTGCCGGCTACGAGCAGTACGTC.

The genes are TRBV9 and TRBJ1-2, with 8 positions matching TRBD1. Germline CDR1 and CDR2: SGDLS and YYNGEE. With V trimmed by 4 bases and J by 3 bases, 8 bases remained unmatched. The CDR3 is 15 residues long. The CDR3 bases are TGTGCCAGCAGCTTCAGGACAGGGACCGACTATGGCTACACCTTC. Its protein is CASSFRTGTDYGYTF.

V and J are TRBV20-1 and TRBJ2-5, with a tentative D call TRBD2 (6 bases). V lost 3 bases, J lost 5 bases, and 22 bases lay in between. Germline V gives CDR1 DFQATT, CDR2 SNEGSKA (reference sequence). The CDR3 length is 16 residues. CDR3 sequence (DNA): TGCAGTGCTAGTATTAGGTTCGCGGGGAGAGGGGAGACCCAGTACTTC. Translating it yields CSASIRFAGRGETQYF.

The J gene is TRBJ2-3, the V gene TRBV7-2; D unclear. The CDR3 extends over 14 amino acids. CDR1 is SGHTA and CDR2 is FQGNSA in the germline V gene. The ends were cut back, 4 bases at V and 4 bases at J, with 12 bases in the middle. The CDR3 sequence is CASSYRRNSDTQYF. CDR3 DNA sequence: TGTGCCAGCAGCTACCGGAGAAACTCAGATACGCAGTATTTT. Together with reference TRBV7-2 and TRBJ2-3, the CDR3 gives the full variable domain: GAGVSQSPSNKVTEKGKDVELRCDPISGHTALYWYRQSLGQGLEFLIYFQGNSAPDKSGLPSDRFSAERTGGSVSTLTIQRTQQEDSAVYLCASSYRRNSDTQYFGPGTRLTVL.

The chain carries TRBV5-1 and TRBJ2-3, with D perhaps matching TRBD2 (6 bases). In germline, CDR1 is SGHRS, CDR2 YFSETQ. The CDR3 consists of 14 residues. Trimming shortened V by 7 bases and J by 2 bases, and 14 bases separated the two germline ends. CDR3 sequence (DNA): TGCGCCAGCCAGGCAGCGGGTAACACAGATACGCAGTATTTT. Translation: CASQAAGNTDTQYF.

This clone was counted a few times. The chain links TRBV2 to TRBJ1-1; the D gene is possibly TRBD1 (5 bases). Germline CDR1 and CDR2: SNHLY and FYNNEI. This CDR3 contains 12 residues. Trimming removed 3 bases at V and 7 bases at J, with 9 bases between. The CDR3 sequence is CASSEGRDEAFF. The CDR3 DNA sequence: TGTGCCAGCAGTGAGGGCAGGGATGAAGCTTTCTTT.

This chain uses TRBV6-1 with TRBJ2-1; possibly TRBD1 for D (8 bases). CDR1 is MNHNS and CDR2 is SASEGT in the germline V gene. The CDR3 covers 17 residues. V was trimmed by 2 bases and J by 4 bases, leaving 18 bases between them. DNA of the CDR3: TGTGCCAGCAGTGAACACGGCCAACAGGGGGGGTACAATGAGCAGTTCTTC. Amino acid sequence: CASSEHGQQGGYNEQFF.

The rearrangement uses TRBV24-1 and TRBJ2-1, with 8 bases lining up with TRBD2. The CDR3 length is 18 residues. The V and J ends lost 3 bases and 7 bases, in that order; junction bases with no gene match: 16. Per the germline V gene, CDR1 is KGHDR and CDR2 is SFDVKD. The CDR3 DNA is TGTGCCACCAGTGATCCTGCGATTTCGGCGGGAGGATTTAATGAGCAGTTCTTC. This gives the protein CATSDPAISAGGFNEQFF.

V is TRBV6-5 and J is TRBJ1-5; 9 positions agree with TRBD1. Trimming cost V 6 bases and J 7 bases; bases outside gene matches: 10. Germline assignment: CDR1 MNHEY and CDR2 SVGAGI. The CDR3 runs 15 residues. CDR3 protein: CASSPDRTGGQPQHF. CDR3 bases: TGTGCCAGCAGCCCAGACCGAACAGGGGGCCAGCCCCAGCATTTT.

The genes are TRBV10-3 and TRBJ1-2, with D tentatively TRBD1 (6 bases). Germline V gives CDR1 ENHRY, CDR2 SYGVKD. The V and J ends lost 2 bases and 2 bases respectively, with 12 bases between them. The CDR3 length is 15 residues. The CDR3 DNA reads as TGTGCCATCAGTGAGCCGGGGACAAAAAACTATGGCTACACCTTC. Protein product: CAISEPGTKNYGYTF.

The sample holds one count of this clone. The chain joins TRBV9 to TRBJ2-1; no firm D call. CDR3 length equals 12 residues. CDR1 and CDR2 from the germline V gene are SGDLS and YYNGEE. Trimming stripped 4 bases from V and 8 bases from J, with 10 bases between. DNA of the CDR3: TGTGCCAGCAGCTCCGAGAACGATGAGCAGTTCTTC. Encoded protein: CASSSENDEQFF.

DNA of the CDR3: TGTGCCAGCAGTGCAGGATCGGGAATTTTCTCTGGAAACACCATATATTTT. Protein sequence: CASSAGSGIFSGNTIYF. This rearrangement joins TRBV6-1 to TRBJ1-3; D not resolved. This CDR3 comprises 17 residues. Between the trimmed V and J ends, which lost 4 bases and 0 bases, there was a span of 16 bases. Germline-derived CDR1 and CDR2 are MNHNS and SASEGT.

V is TRBV28 and J is TRBJ1-5; 7 nucleotides line up with TRBD1. This CDR3 region has 15 residues. Germline trimming cut 2 bases from V and 6 bases from J; bases unmatched to any gene: 7. Germline V CDR1 and CDR2: MDHEN, SYDVKM. In DNA form, the CDR3 reads TGTGCCAGCAGTTTAGAAGGGGGCATCGGTCAGCCCCAGCATTTT. Residues: CASSLEGGIGQPQHF.

This sequence joins TRBV6-5 and TRBJ1-3, with TRBD1 matching over 8 bases. The trim removed 3 bases at V and 5 bases at J, leaving 6 bases unmatched. The CDR3 consists of 15 residues. Germline lookup yields CDR1 MNHEY and CDR2 SVGAGI. This CDR3 is CASSYPQGARNTIYF. CDR3 DNA: TGTGCCAGCAGTTATCCGCAGGGGGCGAGAAACACCATATATTTT.

The gene calls are TRBV2 and TRBJ2-5; maybe TRBD2 (6 bases). The V gene lost 6 bases and the J gene lost 0 bases, with 11 bases spanning the gap. This CDR3 comprises 14 residues. Germline V CDR1 and CDR2: SNHLY, FYNNEI. The CDR3 region is CASSSTSNQETQYF. The CDR3, as DNA: TGTGCCAGCAGCTCGACTAGTAACCAAGAGACCCAGTACTTC.

The CDR3 sequence: CASSPGRTPVLYGYTF. CDR3 bases: TGTGCCAGCAGCCCTGGCCGGACACCAGTCCTCTATGGCTACACCTTC. The chain couples TRBV3-1 (or the pseudogene TRBV3-2) to TRBJ1-2; weak D call: TRBD1 (5 bases). V was clipped by 4 bases and J by 4 bases, with 19 bases between them. Germline V gene sequence: CDR1 LGHDT, CDR2 YNNKEL (reference sequence). The CDR3 consists of 16 residues.

The chain carries TRBV2 and TRBJ2-1; 7 bases line up with TRBD2. V shed 7 bases, J shed 9 bases, and the junction held 3 bases outside the gene matches. The CDR3 spans 11 residues. The germline V gene encodes CDR1 SNHLY and CDR2 FYNNEI. The CDR3 sequence is CASTRGVEQFF. The CDR3 nucleotides are TGTGCCAGCACCCGGGGGGTTGAGCAGTTCTTC.

The chain uses TRBV6-5 and TRBJ1-3, with a possible D match to TRBD1 (5 bases). V lost 2 bases, J lost 0 bases, and 11 bases lay in between. This CDR3 spans 16 amino acids. Germline V gene lookup returns CDR1 MNHEY and CDR2 SVGAGI. As DNA, the CDR3 is TGTGCCAGCAGTTACGCTCCAGGGAACTCTGGAAACACCATATATTTT. Protein: CASSYAPGNSGNTIYF.

The rearrangement uses TRBV13 and TRBJ1-2; 7 nucleotides align to TRBD1. The J segment lost 5 bases and the V segment lost 5 bases, leaving 8 bases of the junction unmatched. Per germline, CDR1 PRHDT and CDR2 FYEKMQ (reference sequence). CDR3 length: 14 amino acids. CDR3 DNA: TGTGCCAGCAGCGCCCCGACAGGGCGGTATGGCTACACCTTC. Its translation: CASSAPTGRYGYTF.

The rearrangement joins TRBV19 to TRBJ1-3; TRBD1 agrees at 9 bases. Trimming at V came to 8 bases and at J to 5 bases, leaving 4 bases not matched to a gene. This CDR3 is built from 13 residues. Germline CDR1 LNHDA, CDR2 SQIVND (reference sequence). This CDR3 is CASSQGARNTIYF. CDR3 nucleotides: TGTGCCAGTTCACAGGGGGCTAGAAACACCATATATTTT.

This clone showed up just a few times. The chain links TRBV27 to TRBJ2-7, with D tentatively TRBD2 (5 bases). CDR1 MNHEY and CDR2 SMNVEV come from the germline V gene (reference sequence). The germline V and J ends were trimmed by 8 bases and 0 bases, with 14 bases remaining between them. This CDR3 has 14 residues. Written as DNA, the CDR3 is TGTGCCAGCCTCTCACTTGGGAGCTCCTACGAGCAGTACTTC. Protein product: CASLSLGSSYEQYF.

The chain couples TRBV5-5 to TRBJ2-5; 13 bases match TRBD2. There are 15 residues in the CDR3. J was trimmed by 5 bases and V by 3 bases; bases with no gene match: 4. Looked up from germline, CDR1 is SGHKS and CDR2 is YYEKEE (reference sequence). DNA for the CDR3: TGTGCCAGCAGCTGGGGACTAGCGGGATCCGAGACCCAGTACTTC. Residues: CASSWGLAGSETQYF. The full variable domain, with the rest looked up from reference TRBV5-5 and TRBJ2-5, is DAGVTQSPTHLIKTRGQQVTLRCSPISGHKSVSWYQQVLGQGPQFIFQYYEKEERGRGNFPDRFSARQFPNYSSELNVNALLLGDSALYLCASSWGLAGSETQYFGPGTRLLVL.

The chain couples TRBV13 to TRBJ1-6; D unclear. The germline CDR1 and CDR2 sequences are PRHDT and FYEKMQ (reference sequence). CDR3 length: 15 residues. Trimming stripped 0 bases from V and 7 bases from J, with 10 bases between. CDR3 in DNA: TGTGCCAGCAGCTTAGGCCGTGAAGCAAATTCACCCCTCCACTTT. Translating it yields CASSLGREANSPLHF.

This clone was detected only a few times. The chain has TRBV7-9 and TRBJ2-1; maybe TRBD1 (6 bases). Trimming stripped 1 base from V and 9 bases from J, with 25 bases between. There are 18 residues in the CDR3. In germline, CDR1 is SEHNR, CDR2 FQNEAQ (reference sequence). CDR3 sequence reads: CASSLGVVGTGARGEQFF. In DNA, the CDR3 is TGTGCCAGCAGCTTAGGTGTGGTGGGGACCGGGGCCAGGGGTGAGCAGTTCTTC.

In DNA, the CDR3 is TGTGCCAGCAGAAAGGGACAGACGAACACTGAAGCTTTCTTT. Amino acid sequence: CASRKGQTNTEAFF. The V call is TRBV27, the J call TRBJ1-1; 7 bases map to TRBD1. Looked up from germline, CDR1 is MNHEY and CDR2 is SMNVEV (reference sequence). The CDR3 is 14 amino acids. Trimming cost V 6 bases and J 1 base; bases outside gene matches: 5.

This chain joins TRBV7-8 and TRBJ2-3, with 8 nucleotides matching TRBD2. J lost 3 bases, V lost 6 bases, and 5 bases had no gene match. Looked up from germline, CDR1 is SGHVS and CDR2 is FQNEAQ. The CDR3 is 14 residues long. The CDR3 reads CASSITGGTDTQYF. CDR3 DNA sequence: TGTGCCAGCAGTATTACGGGAGGGACAGATACGCAGTATTTT.

The J gene is TRBJ2-7, the V gene TRBV9, with a tentative D call TRBD2 (5 bases). The V end was cut by 1 base, the J end by 8 bases, with 13 bases between. The germline CDR1 and CDR2 sequences are SGDLS and YYNGEE. This CDR3 contains 13 residues. CDR3 DNA sequence: TGTGCCAGCAGCGTATCGGACCGAGGGCAGCAGTACGTC. Translation gives CASSVSDRGQQYV.